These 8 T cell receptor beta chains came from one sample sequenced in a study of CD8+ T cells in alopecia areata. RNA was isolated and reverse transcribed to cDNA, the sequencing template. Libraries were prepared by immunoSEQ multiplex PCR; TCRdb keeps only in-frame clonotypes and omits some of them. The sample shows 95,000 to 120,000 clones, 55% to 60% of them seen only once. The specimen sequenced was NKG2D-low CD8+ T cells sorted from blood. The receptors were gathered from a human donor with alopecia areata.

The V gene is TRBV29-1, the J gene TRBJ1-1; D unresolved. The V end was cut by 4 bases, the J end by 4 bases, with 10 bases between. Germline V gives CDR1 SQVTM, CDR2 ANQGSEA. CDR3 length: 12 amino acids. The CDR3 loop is CSVGAGRTEAFF. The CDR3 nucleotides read TGCAGCGTTGGTGCAGGCCGCACTGAAGCTTTCTTT.

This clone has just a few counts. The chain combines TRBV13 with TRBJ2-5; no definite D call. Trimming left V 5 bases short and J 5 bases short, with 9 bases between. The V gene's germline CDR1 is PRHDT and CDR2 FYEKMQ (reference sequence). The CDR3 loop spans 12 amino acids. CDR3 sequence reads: CASSKGSETQYF. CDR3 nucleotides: TGTGCCAGCAGCAAAGGAAGCGAGACCCAGTACTTC.

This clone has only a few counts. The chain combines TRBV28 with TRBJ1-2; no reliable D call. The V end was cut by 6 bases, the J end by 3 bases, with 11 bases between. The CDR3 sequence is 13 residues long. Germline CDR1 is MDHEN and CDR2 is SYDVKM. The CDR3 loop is CASRGRADYGYTF. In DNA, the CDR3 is TGTGCCAGCAGGGGGAGGGCCGACTATGGCTACACCTTC.

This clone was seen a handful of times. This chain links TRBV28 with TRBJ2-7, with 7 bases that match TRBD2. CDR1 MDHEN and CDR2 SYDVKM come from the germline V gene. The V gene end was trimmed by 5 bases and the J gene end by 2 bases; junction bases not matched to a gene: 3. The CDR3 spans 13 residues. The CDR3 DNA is TGTGCCAGCAGTCTAGCGGAGACCTACGAGCAGTACTTC. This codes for CASSLAETYEQYF.

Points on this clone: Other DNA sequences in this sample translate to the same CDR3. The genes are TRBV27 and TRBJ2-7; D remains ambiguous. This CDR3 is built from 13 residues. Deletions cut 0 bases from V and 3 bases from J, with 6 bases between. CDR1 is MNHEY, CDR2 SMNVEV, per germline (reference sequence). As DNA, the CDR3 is TGTGCCAGCAGTTTATCAGGCAACTACGAGCAGTACTTC. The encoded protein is CASSLSGNYEQYF.

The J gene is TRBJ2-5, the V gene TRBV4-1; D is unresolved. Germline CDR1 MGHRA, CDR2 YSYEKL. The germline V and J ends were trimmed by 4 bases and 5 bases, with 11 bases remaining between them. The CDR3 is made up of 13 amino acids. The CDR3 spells CASSPTPSETQYF. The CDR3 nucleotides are TGCGCCAGCAGCCCGACGCCGTCGGAGACCCAGTACTTC.

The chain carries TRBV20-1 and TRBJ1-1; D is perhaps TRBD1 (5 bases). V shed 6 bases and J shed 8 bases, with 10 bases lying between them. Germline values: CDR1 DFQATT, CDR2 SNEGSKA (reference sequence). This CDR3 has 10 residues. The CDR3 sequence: CSAWAGEAFF. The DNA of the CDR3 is TGCAGTGCATGGGCAGGGGAAGCTTTCTTT.

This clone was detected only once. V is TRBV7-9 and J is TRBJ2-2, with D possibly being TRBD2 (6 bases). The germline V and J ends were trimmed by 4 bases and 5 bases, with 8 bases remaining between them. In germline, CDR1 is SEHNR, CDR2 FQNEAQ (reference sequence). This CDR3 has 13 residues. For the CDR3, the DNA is TGTGCCAGCAGCTCCCTAGCGACCGGGGAGCTGTTTTTT. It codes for CASSSLATGELFF.